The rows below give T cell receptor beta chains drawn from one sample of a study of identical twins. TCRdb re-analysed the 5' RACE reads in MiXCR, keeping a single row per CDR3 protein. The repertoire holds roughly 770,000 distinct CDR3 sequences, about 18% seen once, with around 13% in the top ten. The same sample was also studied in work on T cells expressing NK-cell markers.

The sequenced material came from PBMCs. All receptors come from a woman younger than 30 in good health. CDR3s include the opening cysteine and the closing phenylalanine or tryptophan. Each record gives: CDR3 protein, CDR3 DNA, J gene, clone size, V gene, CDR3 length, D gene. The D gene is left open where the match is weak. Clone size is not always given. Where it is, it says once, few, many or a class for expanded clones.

CDR3: CSVGKTSVGYNEQFF
DNA: TGCAGCGTTGGTAAGACTAGCGTCGGATACAATGAGCAGTTCTTC
J: TRBJ2-1
size: few
V: TRBV29-1
length: 15
D: TRBD2

CDR3: CASSFIFRGTDTQYF
DNA: TGTGCCAGCAGTTTTATTTTCCGCGGCACAGATACGCAGTATTTT
J: TRBJ2-3
size: -
V: TRBV12-3/TRBV12-4
length: 15
D: -

CDR3: CASSLGQVNTEAFF
DNA: TGTGCCAGCAGCTTGGGACAGGTGAACACTGAAGCTTTCTTT
J: TRBJ1-1
size: many
V: TRBV7-9
length: 14
D: TRBD1

CDR3: CASSAGTDSNQPQHF
DNA: TGTGCCAGCTCAGCGGGGACAGATAGCAATCAGCCCCAGCATTTT
J: TRBJ1-5
size: few
V: TRBV18
length: 15
D: TRBD1

CDR3: CASSFTGGNPPNEQFF
DNA: TGCGCCAGCAGCTTTACAGGGGGAAATCCCCCCAATGAGCAGTTCTTC
J: TRBJ2-1
size: few
V: TRBV5-1
length: 16
D: TRBD1

CDR3: CASSLAMRPSYNEQFF
DNA: TGTGCCAGCAGCTTAGCCATGAGACCGTCTTACAATGAGCAGTTCTTC
J: TRBJ2-1
size: -
V: TRBV13
length: 16
D: -

CDR3: CASSLTHTIGELFF
DNA: TGTGCCAGCAGCTTAACACACACAATCGGGGAGCTGTTTTTT
J: TRBJ2-2
size: -
V: TRBV7-9
length: 14
D: -

CDR3: CASSPLGATEAFF
DNA: TGTGCCAGCAGCCCACTGGGAGCCACTGAAGCTTTCTTT
J: TRBJ1-1
size: -
V: TRBV12-3/TRBV12-4
length: 13
D: -

CDR3: CASSPIDRGHEQYF
DNA: TGTGCCAGCAGCCCAATTGACAGGGGTCACGAGCAGTACTTC
J: TRBJ2-7
size: -
V: TRBV12-3/TRBV12-4
length: 14
D: TRBD1

CDR3: CASSYRTSGGTVETQYF
DNA: TGTGCCAGCAGCTACAGGACTAGCGGGGGGACGGTAGAGACCCAGTACTTC
J: TRBJ2-5
size: -
V: TRBV7-2
length: 17
D: TRBD2

CDR3: CASSLGLPYNEQFF
DNA: TGCGCCAGCAGCTTAGGGCTACCCTACAATGAGCAGTTCTTC
J: TRBJ2-1
size: -
V: TRBV5-1
length: 14
D: -

CDR3: CASSWGEAIGTQYF
DNA: TGTGCCAGCAGTTGGGGTGAGGCGATCGGGACCCAGTACTTC
J: TRBJ2-5
size: -
V: TRBV12-3/TRBV12-4
length: 14
D: -

CDR3: CASSYSPERTQFF
DNA: TGTGCCAGCAGTTACTCTCCGGAGCGGACGCAGTTCTTC
J: TRBJ2-1
size: -
V: TRBV6-5
length: 13
D: -

CDR3: CATSGDWNNEQFF
DNA: TGTGCCACCAGTGGGGACTGGAACAATGAGCAGTTCTTC
J: TRBJ2-1
size: -
V: TRBV24-1
length: 13
D: -

CDR3: CASSIYMTSGRGAEQFF
DNA: TGTGCCAGCAGCATCTACATGACTAGCGGGAGGGGTGCTGAGCAGTTCTTC
J: TRBJ2-1
size: -
V: TRBV6-1
length: 17
D: TRBD2

CDR3: CASSTANSYEQYF
DNA: TGTGCCAGCAGCACAGCAAATAGTTACGAGCAGTACTTC
J: TRBJ2-7
size: few
V: TRBV12-3/TRBV12-4
length: 13
D: -

CDR3: CASSQEAGTSGGGEQYF
DNA: TGTGCCAGCAGCCAGGAGGCCGGGACTAGCGGGGGGGGCGAGCAGTACTTC
J: TRBJ2-7
size: -
V: TRBV4-2
length: 17
D: TRBD2

CDR3: CASSPGNSGEQYF
DNA: TGCGCCAGCAGCCCAGGGAATTCAGGCGAGCAGTACTTC
J: TRBJ2-7
size: -
V: TRBV5-1
length: 13
D: -

CDR3: CAIADSTTQETQYF
DNA: TGTGCCATCGCCGACAGCACTACCCAAGAGACCCAGTACTTC
J: TRBJ2-5
size: -
V: TRBV10-3
length: 14
D: -

CDR3: CSAREAGGDQETQYF
DNA: TGCAGTGCTAGGGAAGCGGGAGGCGATCAAGAGACCCAGTACTTC
J: TRBJ2-5
size: many
V: TRBV20-1
length: 15
D: TRBD2

CDR3: CSADQAGGPKETQYF
DNA: TGCAGTGCCGACCAAGCGGGGGGGCCCAAGGAGACCCAGTACTTC
J: TRBJ2-5
size: -
V: TRBV20-1
length: 15
D: TRBD2

CDR3: CATGTQKSEEETQYF
DNA: TGTGCCACTGGGACACAAAAAAGTGAGGAAGAGACCCAGTACTTC
J: TRBJ2-5
size: -
V: TRBV6-1
length: 15
D: -

CDR3: CASSFQPQGANTGELFF
DNA: TGCGCCAGCAGCTTTCAGCCACAGGGGGCGAACACCGGGGAGCTGTTTTTT
J: TRBJ2-2
size: many
V: TRBV5-1
length: 17
D: TRBD1

CDR3: CASSPVGQGLDTQYF
DNA: TGTGCCAGCAGTCCCGTCGGGCAGGGGCTAGATACGCAGTATTTT
J: TRBJ2-3
size: many
V: TRBV12-3/TRBV12-4
length: 15
D: -

CDR3: CASSLAQTMYSPLHF
DNA: TGTGCCAGCAGTTTAGCGCAAACCATGTATTCACCCCTCCACTTT
J: TRBJ1-6
size: few
V: TRBV12-3/TRBV12-4
length: 15
D: -

CDR3: CASSLQGTPHEQFF
DNA: TGTGCCAGCAGCTTACAGGGGACTCCGCATGAGCAGTTCTTC
J: TRBJ2-1
size: -
V: TRBV7-9
length: 14
D: -

CDR3: CASSSAGADTQYF
DNA: TGTGCCAGCAGCTCGGCGGGAGCAGATACGCAGTATTTT
J: TRBJ2-3
size: few
V: TRBV6-6
length: 13
D: TRBD2

CDR3: CASSSGGLTDTQYF
DNA: TGTGCCAGCAGTTCCGGGGGGTTGACAGATACGCAGTATTTT
J: TRBJ2-3
size: few
V: TRBV12-3/TRBV12-4
length: 14
D: TRBD2

CDR3: CASSTWTSDSFNEQFF
DNA: TGTGCCAGCAGTACATGGACTAGCGACAGTTTCAATGAGCAGTTCTTC
J: TRBJ2-1
size: -
V: TRBV12-3/TRBV12-4
length: 16
D: TRBD2

CDR3: CSASYGTGNEQYF
DNA: TGCAGTGCTAGCTACGGGACAGGGAACGAGCAGTACTTC
J: TRBJ2-7
size: -
V: TRBV20-1
length: 13
D: TRBD1

CDR3: CASSLQDKTGDTQYF
DNA: TGCGCCAGCAGCCTACAGGATAAAACAGGAGATACGCAGTATTTT
J: TRBJ2-3
size: -
V: TRBV4-3
length: 15
D: -

CDR3: CASTTDLTNEQFF
DNA: TGTGCCAGCACCACGGACCTAACCAATGAGCAGTTCTTC
J: TRBJ2-1
size: -
V: TRBV11-1
length: 13
D: -

CDR3: CASSSPAGSTDTQYF
DNA: TGTGCCAGCAGCTCCCCCGCGGGGAGCACAGATACGCAGTATTTT
J: TRBJ2-3
size: -
V: TRBV6-1
length: 15
D: -

CDR3: CASSWTDPAKNIQYF
DNA: TGTGCCAGCAGCTGGACAGACCCTGCCAAAAACATTCAGTACTTC
J: TRBJ2-4
size: -
V: TRBV5-5
length: 15
D: -

CDR3: CASSQRLAGGDPFTGELFF
DNA: TGTGCCAGCAGCCAACGACTAGCGGGGGGGGATCCCTTCACCGGGGAGCTGTTTTTT
J: TRBJ2-2
size: -
V: TRBV3-1
length: 19
D: TRBD2

CDR3: CASSHVAGGSDTQYF
DNA: TGTGCCAGCAGCCACGTAGCGGGAGGATCAGATACGCAGTATTTT
J: TRBJ2-3
size: few
V: TRBV3-1
length: 15
D: TRBD2

CDR3: CASGTPQDTQYF
DNA: TGTGCCAGCGGGACCCCTCAGGATACGCAGTATTTT
J: TRBJ2-3
size: few
V: TRBV15
length: 12
D: -

CDR3: CASSTGRKETQYF
DNA: TGTGCCAGCAGCACCGGGAGGAAAGAGACCCAGTACTTC
J: TRBJ2-5
size: -
V: TRBV6-2/TRBV6-3
length: 13
D: TRBD2

CDR3: CASSGGQAGDRYEQFF
DNA: TGTGCCAGCTCCGGTGGGCAAGCGGGAGATAGATATGAGCAGTTCTTC
J: TRBJ2-1
size: -
V: TRBV6-1
length: 16
D: TRBD2

CDR3: CASSSPGDSLYEQYF
DNA: TGTGCCAGCAGTTCCCCGGGGGACAGCCTTTACGAGCAGTACTTC
J: TRBJ2-7
size: -
V: TRBV6-5
length: 15
D: -

CDR3: CASSLADWGEQFF
DNA: TGTGCCAGCAGCTTAGCCGACTGGGGTGAGCAGTTCTTC
J: TRBJ2-1
size: few
V: TRBV7-9
length: 13
D: -

CDR3: CASSYQAGGTDTQYF
DNA: TGTGCCAGCAGTTACCAAGCGGGGGGCACAGATACGCAGTATTTT
J: TRBJ2-3
size: -
V: TRBV6-5
length: 15
D: TRBD2

CDR3: CASSGGAGGHYNEQFF
DNA: TGTGCCAGCAGCGGTGGGGCGGGAGGGCACTACAATGAGCAGTTCTTC
J: TRBJ2-1
size: -
V: TRBV7-9
length: 16
D: TRBD2

CDR3: CASSQVSRADGYTF
DNA: TGCGCCAGCAGCCAAGTATCCAGGGCGGATGGCTACACCTTC
J: TRBJ1-2
size: few
V: TRBV4-3
length: 14
D: -

CDR3: CASTPSGTGQFF
DNA: TGTGCCAGCACCCCGTCTGGAACAGGGCAGTTCTTC
J: TRBJ2-1
size: few
V: TRBV28
length: 12
D: -

CDR3: CASSLSGRPGETQYF
DNA: TGTGCCAGCAGTTTGAGCGGGAGGCCAGGGGAGACCCAGTACTTC
J: TRBJ2-5
size: few
V: TRBV12-3/TRBV12-4
length: 15
D: TRBD2

CDR3: CASSETSGGRTDTQYF
DNA: TGTGCCAGCAGTGAAACTAGCGGGGGGAGAACAGATACGCAGTATTTT
J: TRBJ2-3
size: few
V: TRBV2
length: 16
D: TRBD2

CDR3: CASSLSSGSGETQYF
DNA: TGCGCCAGCAGCTTATCTAGCGGGAGTGGAGAGACCCAGTACTTC
J: TRBJ2-5
size: -
V: TRBV5-1
length: 15
D: TRBD2

CDR3: CASSQGNRDTSYEQYF
DNA: TGCGCCAGCAGCCAAGGGAACCGGGACACCTCCTACGAGCAGTACTTC
J: TRBJ2-7
size: few
V: TRBV4-3
length: 16
D: -

CDR3: CASSVRSREEQYF
DNA: TGCGCCAGCAGCGTTCGTTCACGGGAAGAGCAGTACTTC
J: TRBJ2-7
size: -
V: TRBV4-1
length: 13
D: -

CDR3: CASSFSRGANYGYTF
DNA: TGTGCCAGCAGCTTTTCCAGGGGGGCTAACTATGGCTACACCTTC
J: TRBJ1-2
size: few
V: TRBV7-9
length: 15
D: TRBD1

CDR3: CASSSQGNRATDTQYF
DNA: TGTGCCAGCAGCTCCCAAGGGAACAGGGCCACAGATACGCAGTATTTT
J: TRBJ2-3
size: many
V: TRBV7-2
length: 16
D: -